This T cell receptor beta chain was recovered during a study of identical twins. Study results and limitations: Sequences that were beta out-of-frame showed weaker excess twin sharing.

CDR1 MDHEN and CDR2 SYDVKM come from the germline V gene. CDR3 length equals 13 residues. V lost 8 bases to trimming and J lost 0 bases, with 10 bases between them. As concerns this clonotype: Antigen specificity is unknown.

TCRdb redid the calling of the 5' RACE reads with MiXCR, one entry per CDR3 protein. Of hundreds of thousands of distinct CDR3 sequences detected, more than 20% appear once; the ten largest clones hold 2.9%. The sample was also linked to a second study, of T cells expressing NK-cell markers.

Input material: CD4+ T cells sorted from blood. This sequence originates from a woman aged 18-29 years in good health. The chain couples TRBV28 to TRBJ1-2, with D hard to call. The CDR3 nucleotides are TGTGCCAGCGCGTCATTGACTAACTATGGCTACACCTTC. Protein: CASASLTNYGYTF.